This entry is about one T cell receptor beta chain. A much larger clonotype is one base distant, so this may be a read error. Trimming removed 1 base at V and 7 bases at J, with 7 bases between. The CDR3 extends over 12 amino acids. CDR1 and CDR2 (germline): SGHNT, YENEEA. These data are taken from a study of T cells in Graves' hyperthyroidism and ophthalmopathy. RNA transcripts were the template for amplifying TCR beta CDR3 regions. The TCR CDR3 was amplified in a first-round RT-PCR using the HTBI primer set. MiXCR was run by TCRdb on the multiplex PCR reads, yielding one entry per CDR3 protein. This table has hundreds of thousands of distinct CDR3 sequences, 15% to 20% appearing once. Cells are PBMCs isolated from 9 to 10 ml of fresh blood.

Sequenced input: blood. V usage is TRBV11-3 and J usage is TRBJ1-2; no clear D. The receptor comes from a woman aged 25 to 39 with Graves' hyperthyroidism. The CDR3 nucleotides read TGTGCCAGCAGCTTAGGGAGCTCTGGCTACACCTTC. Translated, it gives CASSLGSSGYTF.